This T cell receptor (beta chain) was profiled in a study of technical replicates of blood from several donors. The data were produced by immunoSEQ multiplex PCR, yet TCRdb's version contains in-frame clones alone and is incomplete. The sample includes tens of thousands of clones, roughly 94% of them seen just once. The germline CDR1 and CDR2 sequences are SGDLS and YYNGEE. This CDR3 has 13 residues. V gave up 2 bases and J gave up 5 bases, with 9 bases separating them. The sequence derives from a human donor in good health. J is TRBJ2-3 and V is TRBV9; D call uncertain. Sequenced material: T cells isolated from PBMCs. This CDR3 reads CASSVTRQDTQYF. The CDR3 nucleotides read TGTGCCAGCAGCGTCACTCGCCAAGATACGCAGTATTTT.